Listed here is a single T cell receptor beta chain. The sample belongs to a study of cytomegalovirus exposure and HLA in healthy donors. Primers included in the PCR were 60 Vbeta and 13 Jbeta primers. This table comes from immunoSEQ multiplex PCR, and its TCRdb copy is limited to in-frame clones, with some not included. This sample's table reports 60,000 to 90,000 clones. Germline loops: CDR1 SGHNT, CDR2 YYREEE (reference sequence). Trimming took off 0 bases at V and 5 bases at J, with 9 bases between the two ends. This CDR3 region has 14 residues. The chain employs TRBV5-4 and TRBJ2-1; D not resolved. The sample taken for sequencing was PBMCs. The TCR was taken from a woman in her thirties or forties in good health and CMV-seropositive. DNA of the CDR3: TGTGCCAGCAGCTTGGTACAGTCCGACAATGAGCAGTTCTTC. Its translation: CASSLVQSDNEQFF.